This TCR beta chain was retrieved from a study of T-cell reconstitution after alpha-beta-depleted transplantation in children. There are 14 residues in the CDR3. Per germline, CDR1 SGHVS and CDR2 FNYEAQ. Between the trimmed V and J ends, which lost 4 bases and 7 bases, there was a span of 13 bases. Construction of the TCRbeta library involved unique molecular identifiers. TCRdb independently ran MiXCR on the PCR reads; one entry per CDR3 protein. The table has a few hundred thousand distinct CDR3 sequences, approximately 12% seen once. The chain recombines TRBV7-6 with TRBJ2-2; maybe TRBD1 (5 bases). The receptor comes from a human donor who donated a stem cell graft to a child with combined immunodeficiency. Sequenced here: PBMCs from the stem cell graft donor, sampled from the stem cell graft. CDR3 sequence reads: CASSSRVINGELFF. In nucleotides, the CDR3 is TGTGCCAGCAGCTCCAGGGTAATCAACGGGGAGCTGTTTTTT.